This entry describes one TCR beta chain. cDNA libraries for TRB were generated by 5' RACE incorporating UMI labels. TCRdb reprocessed the 5' RACE reads, keeping one entry per CDR3 protein, no DNA. The table counts some 130,000 distinct CDR3 sequences; 0.45% to 0.6% lies in the top ten. The data were obtained in a study of CXCR3-negative and CXCR3-positive naive CD8 T cells. Germline CDR1 SGHTA, CDR2 FQGNSA. This CDR3 region has 14 residues. This receptor was taken from a human donor in good health. Some clones in this sample may be carry-over from other donors' samples. The chain recombines TRBV7-2 with TRBJ2-4; TCRdb designates TRBD1, a call that cannot be tested without DNA. Input material: naive CXCR3- CD8+ T cells from blood. The subset: CD45RO-CCR7+CD27+CD95- naive CD8+ T cells lacking CXCR3 (TNR3-). The CDR3 here is CASSFVGVLNIQYF. Full variable domain (outside the CDR3, taken from reference TRBV7-2 and TRBJ2-4): GAGVSQSPSNKVTEKGKDVELRCDPISGHTALYWYRQSLGQGLEFLIYFQGNSAPDKSGLPSDRFSAERTGGSVSTLTIQRTQQEDSAVYLCASSFVGVLNIQYFGAGTRLSVL.